This T cell receptor (beta chain) emerged from a study of T cell responses to AZD1222 COVID-19 vaccine. Findings of the study overall: Spike-specific TCR breadth and depth both grew after two AZD1222 doses.

V gave up 4 bases and J gave up 1 base, with 13 bases separating them. The V gene's germline CDR1 is MNHEY and CDR2 SMNVEV (reference sequence). The CDR3 runs to 15 residues. Clones were read by immunoSEQ multiplex PCR, and TCRdb kept only the in-frame ones, dropping some. The sample holds approximately 120,000 clones, more than 80% seen once. Of note for this clone: Its antigen remains unknown.

The sequencing used peripheral blood, collected on day 0 of AZD1222 vaccination. The chain links TRBV27 to TRBJ1-1; tentative D call: TRBD1 (6 bases). This sequence was found in an adult in good health. The CDR3 here is CASSSGGGQNTEAFF. The DNA of the CDR3 is TGTGCCAGCAGTTCAGGTGGGGGGCAGAACACTGAAGCTTTCTTT.